This paragraph covers one TCR beta chain sequence. Its cognate antigen is unknown. The source of the sample is a study of T-cell memory formation after mild COVID-19. Whole-study context: The study found TCR clusters largely donor specific.

Sample barcodes and UMIs were carried by the TCR alpha and TCR beta cDNA libraries that 5'RACE generated with constant-segment primers. TCRdb reprocessed the 5' RACE reads with MiXCR, giving one entry per CDR3 protein. Of about 130,000 distinct CDR3 sequences in the sample, approximately 15% were seen once. CDR3 length: 13 amino acids. Trimming removed 7 bases from V and 5 bases from J; junction bases left unmatched: 6. Germline CDR1 KGHDR, CDR2 SFDVKD. The study, taken as a whole, reports: Shrinking CD4+ clones resided mostly in CM and EM, and CD8+ ones in EMRA. Several responding clones turned up in pre-infection memory, indicating that cross-reactive memory may have taken part.

The source of this sequence is a man aged 18-30 years who had mild COVID-19 (a few samples of this study predate the infection). Cell type and time point are not known. Sequenced: PBMCs or a T cell subset sorted from them (not recorded which). This chain links TRBV24-1 with TRBJ1-1, with 7 nucleotides matching TRBD1. In DNA, the CDR3 is TGTGCCACCAGAGGTGCAGGGGGAACTGAAGCTTTCTTT. As protein: CATRGAGGTEAFF.